These 30 T cell receptor beta chains came from one sample sequenced in a study of human T cells and chemical hapten exposure. TCRdb passed the RACE reads through MiXCR, listing each CDR3 protein once. The table shows a few hundred thousand distinct CDR3 sequences, with 4.8% occurring only once. The time point is: patch test 1, 2 weeks after DPC sensitization. Described treatment: therapeutic diphenylcyclopropenone sensitization with weekly scalp DPC. Sequenced here: whole blood, sampled in connection with sensitization to the hapten diphenylcyclopropenone (DPC). These receptor sequences come from a woman in her forties or fifties with alopecia areata. Some clones in this sample may be carry-over from other donors' samples.

This clonotype came up a few times. The J gene is TRBJ2-7, the V gene TRBV5-4, with D uncertain. CDR3 length: 14 residues. V was trimmed by 0 bases and J by 2 bases, leaving 9 bases between them. CDR1 and CDR2 (germline): SGHNT, YYREEE (reference sequence). For the CDR3, the DNA is TGTGCCAGCAGCTTGGCCCTCACCCCCTACGAGCAGTACTTC. It is translated as CASSLALTPYEQYF.

This clonotype was seen repeatedly, ten times or more. The rearrangement uses TRBV4-1 and TRBJ2-7; D possibly matches TRBD1 or TRBD2 (5 bases each). This CDR3 has 14 residues. Trimming removed 3 bases from V and 1 base from J, with 10 bases in between. Germline CDR1 MGHRA, CDR2 YSYEKL. CDR3 sequence (DNA): TGCGCCAGCAGCCACCGGGACGGATCCTACGAGCAGTACTTC. The encoded protein is CASSHRDGSYEQYF.

The rearrangement links TRBV12-3 or TRBV12-4 to TRBJ2-3; D is possibly TRBD1 or TRBD2 (6 bases each). V was clipped by 3 bases and J by 6 bases, with 22 bases between them. CDR3 size: 17 residues. The CDR3: CASSFRGDLALRDTQYF. CDR3 DNA: TGTGCCAGCAGTTTTAGGGGGGACCTTGCCCTGAGGGATACGCAGTATTTT.

This clonotype was counted between two and nine times. This chain connects TRBV24-1 to TRBJ2-5; D possibly corresponds to TRBD1 (5 bases). The germline V gene has CDR1 KGHDR and CDR2 SFDVKD. V lost 6 bases and J lost 5, with 15 bases in between. The CDR3 consists of 14 residues. The CDR3 reads CATSSQDTAETQYF. The CDR3 DNA follows: TGTGCCACCAGTTCTCAGGACACCGCGGAGACCCAGTACTTC.

This clonotype was recorded many times. This chain uses TRBV7-3 with TRBJ1-1, with 9 bases aligning to TRBD1. Germline lookup yields CDR1 SGHTA and CDR2 FQGTGA. The length of the CDR3 is 14 residues. V was clipped by 5 bases and J by 5 bases; unmatched bases: 6. CDR3 sequence reads: CASSLTGGQTEAFF. CDR3 sequence (DNA): TGTGCCAGCAGCCTGACAGGGGGGCAGACTGAAGCTTTCTTT.

This clonotype was seen a few times. V and J are TRBV15 and TRBJ1-5; the D is unclear. The V gene's germline CDR1 is LNHNV and CDR2 YYDKDF (reference sequence). This CDR3 has 13 amino acids. Trimming removed 1 base at V and 6 bases at J, with 7 bases between. CDR3 protein: CATSRAKGQPQHF. The CDR3 DNA sequence: TGTGCCACCAGCAGAGCGAAAGGTCAGCCCCAGCATTTT.

There are many counts of this clonotype. The chain uses TRBV6-2 or TRBV6-3 and TRBJ1-5; 9 positions match TRBD1. The CDR3 runs to 15 residues. The V gene's germline CDR1 is MNHEY and CDR2 SVGEGT. V was pared by 2 bases and J by 6 bases, with 5 bases of the junction left unmatched. The CDR3 coding sequence is TGTGCCAGCAGTTACGTGACAGGGGGGACTCAGCCCCAGCATTTT. Encoded protein: CASSYVTGGTQPQHF.

The chain carries TRBV11-2 and TRBJ2-1; TRBD1 matches 8 bases. Germline CDR1 reads SGHAT; CDR2 reads FQNNGV. CDR3 length: 14 residues. V was clipped by 5 bases and J by 9 bases; unmatched bases: 9. CDR3 residues: CASSVRGRRGEQFF. The CDR3 DNA reads as TGTGCCAGCAGCGTCAGGGGGCGCCGGGGTGAGCAGTTCTTC.

The sample holds a few counts of this clonotype. The chain couples TRBV4-1 to TRBJ2-1, with 10 bases fitting TRBD2. After removal of 0 bases from V and 6 bases from J, the junction contained 5 bases not matched to a gene. The germline gives CDR1 MGHRA, CDR2 YSYEKL. CDR3 length equals 16 residues. In DNA, the CDR3 is TGCGCCAGCAGCCAAGATGAGGTAGCGGGGGGCAATGAGCAGTTCTTC. Protein sequence: CASSQDEVAGGNEQFF.

In this sample, this clonotype turned up many times. V usage is TRBV20-1 and J usage is TRBJ1-2, with D hard to call. There are 13 residues in the CDR3. Trimming took off 6 bases at V and 8 bases at J, with 19 bases between the two ends. Per the germline V gene, CDR1 is DFQATT and CDR2 is SNEGSKA (reference sequence). CDR3 DNA: TGCAGTGCCAGCGGGTTTATCCATGCCGGCTACACCTTC. Translated: CSASGFIHAGYTF.

This clonotype was detected only a few times. The chain couples TRBV2 to TRBJ2-7; D might be TRBD2 (6 bases). V was cut by 0 bases and J by 8 bases, with 14 bases left in between. Germline-derived CDR1 and CDR2 are SNHLY and FYNNEI. The CDR3 has 14 amino acids. The CDR3 sequence is CASSEALGTGKQYF. CDR3 DNA: TGTGCCAGCAGTGAAGCGCTAGGGACTGGTAAGCAGTACTTC.

In its sample, this clonotype was seen many times. This rearrangement joins TRBV27 to TRBJ2-7, with TRBD2 matching over 12 bases. The ends lost 6 bases at V and 5 bases at J; junction bases unmatched: 8. Germline assignment: CDR1 MNHEY and CDR2 SMNVEV (reference sequence). The CDR3 totals 15 residues. The CDR3 DNA reads as TGTGCCAGCAGAAAAAGACTAGCGGGAGTGGACGAGCAGTACTTC. It yields the protein CASRKRLAGVDEQYF.

This clonotype was seen a few times. The V call is TRBV27, the J call TRBJ2-3, with D tentatively TRBD1 (6 bases). V was shortened by 6 bases and J by 0 bases, with 13 bases between the two germline ends. The germline CDR1 and CDR2 sequences are MNHEY and SMNVEV (reference sequence). The CDR3 covers 15 residues. DNA for the CDR3: TGTGCCAGCAGAGCACAGGGCTCAAGCACAGATACGCAGTATTTT. Residues: CASRAQGSSTDTQYF.

The CDR3 region is CASSLTPRSGGANTGELFF. In DNA, the CDR3 is TGCGCCAGCAGCTTGACCCCGAGAAGCGGGGGGGCGAACACCGGGGAGCTGTTTTTT. J is TRBJ2-2 and V is TRBV5-1; 10 bases are shared with TRBD2. Germline CDR1 is SGHRS and CDR2 is YFSETQ. Trimming at V came to 1 base and at J to 0 bases, leaving 9 bases not matched to a gene. The CDR3 length is 19 residues.

V and J are TRBV29-1 and TRBJ2-5; possibly TRBD2 for D (5 bases). The CDR3 has 13 amino acids. Germline V lookup: CDR1 SQVTM, CDR2 ANQGSEA. V lost 2 bases and J 1 base, leaving 8 bases between the germline ends. CDR3 sequence reads: CSVELAAQETQYF. CDR3 sequence (DNA): TGCAGCGTTGAACTAGCCGCCCAAGAGACCCAGTACTTC.

This clonotype was recorded many times. V usage is TRBV7-2 and J usage is TRBJ1-1, with TRBD1 identical over 9 bases. Germline values: CDR1 SGHTA, CDR2 FQGNSA. V was clipped by 5 bases and J by 4 bases; unmatched bases: 8. The CDR3 is 15 residues long. The CDR3 region is CASSIGTGLPTEAFF. The CDR3 DNA is TGTGCCAGCAGCATCGGGACAGGGCTACCCACTGAAGCTTTCTTT.

The sample holds many counts of this clonotype. This chain uses TRBV9 with TRBJ2-3, with a possible D match to TRBD2 (6 bases). The CDR3 consists of 15 residues. Deletions cut 0 bases from V and 0 bases from J, with 8 bases between. Germline CDR1 SGDLS, CDR2 YYNGEE. CDR3 amino acids: CASSVVAVSTDTQYF. The CDR3 nucleotides read TGTGCCAGCAGCGTAGTAGCGGTAAGCACAGATACGCAGTATTTT.

The table lists this clonotype with many counts. The chain combines TRBV7-6 with TRBJ2-1; 12 bases line up with TRBD2. The J segment lost 5 bases and the V segment lost 5 bases, leaving 7 bases of the junction unmatched. CDR3 length equals 16 residues. Germline lookup yields CDR1 SGHVS and CDR2 FNYEAQ. CDR3 protein: CASSRTSGIGNNEQFF. The CDR3 nucleotides are TGTGCCAGCAGCCGGACTAGCGGGATCGGAAACAATGAGCAGTTCTTC. Complete variable domain (other parts from reference TRBV7-6 and TRBJ2-1): GAGVSQSPRYKVTKRGQDVALRCDPISGHVSLYWYRQALGQGPEFLTYFNYEAQQDKSGLPNDRFSAERPEGSISTLTIQRTEQRDSAMYRCASSRTSGIGNNEQFFGPGTRLTVL.

This clonotype has only a few counts. This chain links TRBV3-1 with TRBJ1-4, with TRBD1 matching 8 bases. Germline V gene lookup returns CDR1 LGHDT and CDR2 YNNKEL (reference sequence). Unmatched junction bases numbered 10, after V lost 2 bases and J lost 8 bases. The CDR3 has 16 amino acids. The CDR3 DNA reads TGTGCCAGCAGCCAAAACGCACAGGGGGAAGGAGAAAAACTGTTTTTT. This sequence encodes CASSQNAQGEGEKLFF.

A few counts support this clonotype. The chain carries TRBV4-1 and TRBJ1-4; D ambiguous. V was clipped by 0 bases and J by 8 bases, with 4 bases between them. The CDR3 totals 12 residues. Germline values: CDR1 MGHRA, CDR2 YSYEKL. CDR3 nucleotides: TGCGCCAGCAGCCAAGAACAAGAAAAACTGTTTTTT. This encodes CASSQEQEKLFF.

This clonotype has at least ten counts. The rearrangement links TRBV4-2 to TRBJ2-7; D may correspond to TRBD1 or TRBD2 (6 bases each). The CDR3 loop spans 16 amino acids. The V gene lost 0 bases and the J gene lost 2 bases, with 14 bases spanning the gap. Germline V lookup: CDR1 LGHNA, CDR2 YNFKEQ. This chain's CDR3 is CASSQEEGGLAYEQYF. In nucleotides, the CDR3 is TGTGCCAGCAGCCAAGAGGAGGGGGGACTCGCCTACGAGCAGTACTTC.

A few counts support this clonotype. V and J are TRBV18 and TRBJ1-1; tentative D call: TRBD1 (6 bases). CDR3 length: 15 residues. V was pared by 1 base and J by 6 bases, with 15 bases between. The germline gives CDR1 KGHSH, CDR2 LQKENI. CDR3 nucleotides: TGTGCCAGCTCACCACGAGGACAGCAAATAGCTGAAGCTTTCTTT. Its protein is CASSPRGQQIAEAFF.

The V call is TRBV6-1, the J call TRBJ2-7; no clear D. V gave up 1 base and J gave up 0 bases, with 10 bases separating them. Germline CDR1 is MNHNS and CDR2 is SASEGT. CDR3 length: 15 residues. CDR3 amino acids: CASSEGVGSSYEQYF. CDR3 DNA sequence: TGTGCCAGCAGTGAAGGGGTGGGCAGCTCCTACGAGCAGTACTTC.

This clonotype occurred many times. The chain uses TRBV12-3 or TRBV12-4 and TRBJ2-2; D perhaps matches TRBD1 (5 bases). Trimming left V 7 bases short and J 5 bases short, with 8 bases between. The CDR3 is 12 amino acids. CDR3 DNA sequence: TGTGCCAGCAACCCAGGGACCGGGGAGCTGTTTTTT. Translation gives CASNPGTGELFF.

The sample holds a few counts of this clonotype. The CDR3: CASSSPRNLVNTEAFF. CDR3 in DNA: TGTGCCAGCAGCTCGCCGCGAAATTTGGTGAACACTGAAGCTTTCTTT. This chain connects TRBV7-2 to TRBJ1-1, with D hard to call. V dropped 4 bases and J dropped 0 bases, with 15 bases sitting between them. This CDR3 has 16 amino acids. Germline CDR1 reads SGHTA; CDR2 reads FQGNSA.

The chain employs TRBV7-9 and TRBJ1-6; D is ambiguous. The V gene lost 1 base and the J gene lost 9 bases, with 7 bases spanning the gap. The length of the CDR3 is 13 residues. Germline CDR1 and CDR2: SEHNR and FQNEAQ (reference sequence). As DNA, the CDR3 is TGTGCCAGCAGCTTAGATTGGACTTCACCCCTCCACTTT. Translating it yields CASSLDWTSPLHF.

As to this clonotype: This may arise from a read error, as a much more abundant clone is one base away. The chain combines TRBV28 with TRBJ2-7, with D possibly matching TRBD2 (6 bases). The V gene lost 6 bases and the J gene lost 0 bases, with 15 bases spanning the gap. This CDR3 is 15 amino acids long. CDR1 and CDR2 from the germline V gene are MDHEN and SYDVKM. The CDR3 coding sequence is TGTGCCAGCAGGCTCGTCTGGGAGGACTCCTACGAGCAGTACTTC. Its protein product is CASRLVWEDSYEQYF. The full variable domain, its missing parts supplied by reference TRBV28 and TRBJ2-7, is DVKVTQSSRYLVKRTGEKVFLECVQDMDHENMFWYRQDPGLGLRLIYFSYDVKMKEKGDIPEGYSVSREKKERFSLILESASTNQTSMYLCASRLVWEDSYEQYFGPGTRLTVT.

The chain links TRBV5-6 to TRBJ2-1; D not resolved. Trimming left V 2 bases short and J 0 bases short, with 9 bases between. The CDR3 extends over 15 amino acids. CDR1 is SGHDT, CDR2 YYEEEE, per germline. The DNA of the CDR3 is TGTGCCAGCAGCTTTTTCCAGAACTCCTACAATGAGCAGTTCTTC. Translation: CASSFFQNSYNEQFF.

The J gene is TRBJ1-6, the V gene TRBV3-1; no reliable D call. This CDR3 contains 13 residues. The germline V gene encodes CDR1 LGHDT and CDR2 YNNKEL (reference sequence). V lost 2 bases, J lost 8 bases, and 7 bases lay in between. CDR3 protein: CASSQPPDSPLHF. CDR3 DNA sequence: TGTGCCAGCAGCCAACCCCCAGATTCACCCCTCCACTTT.

The rearrangement links TRBV20-1 to TRBJ2-7, with TRBD2 matching over 12 bases. Germline loops: CDR1 DFQATT, CDR2 SNEGSKA (reference sequence). CDR3 length: 15 amino acids. Losses at the gene ends were 0 bases for V and 3 bases for J; bases not matched to a gene: 3. The CDR3 spells CSARDLAGGFYEQYF. CDR3 coding DNA: TGCAGTGCTAGAGACCTAGCGGGAGGGTTCTACGAGCAGTACTTC.